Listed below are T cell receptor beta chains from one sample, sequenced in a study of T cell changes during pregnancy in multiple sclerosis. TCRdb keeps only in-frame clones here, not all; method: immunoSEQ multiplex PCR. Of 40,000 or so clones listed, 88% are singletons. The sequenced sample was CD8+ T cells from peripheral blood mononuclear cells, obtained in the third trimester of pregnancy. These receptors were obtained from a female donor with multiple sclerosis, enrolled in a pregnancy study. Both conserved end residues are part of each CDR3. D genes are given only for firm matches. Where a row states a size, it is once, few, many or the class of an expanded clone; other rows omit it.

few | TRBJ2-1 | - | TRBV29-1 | TGCAGCGTTGTACCTGAGGCCGCGACTCATTACAATGAGCAGTTCTTC | CSVVPEAATHYNEQFF
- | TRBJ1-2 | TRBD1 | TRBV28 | TGTGCCAGCAGTTTCGGGACAGTATCAGTCTTTAACTATGGCTACACCTTC | CASSFGTVSVFNYGYTF
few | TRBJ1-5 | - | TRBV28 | TGTGCCAGCGCCGCAGGGTTCGGCAATCAGCCCCAGCATTTT | CASAAGFGNQPQHF
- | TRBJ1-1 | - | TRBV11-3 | TGTGCCAGCAGCTCACAGGGTTGGACTGAAGCTTTCTTT | CASSSQGWTEAFF
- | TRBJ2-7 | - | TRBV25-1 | TGTGCCAGCAGTGGCCCTAGCTCCTACGAGCAGTACTTC | CASSGPSSYEQYF
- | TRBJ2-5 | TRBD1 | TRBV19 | TGTGCCAGTAGCACAGGGGATTTCGGAGAGACCCAGTACTTC | CASSTGDFGETQYF
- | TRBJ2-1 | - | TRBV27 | TGTGCCAGCGGGCCCTGGACTCTATACAATGAGCAGTTCTTC | CASGPWTLYNEQFF
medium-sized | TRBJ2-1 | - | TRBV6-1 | TGTGCCAGCAGTGATTCCCCACACGATGAGCAGTTCTTC | CASSDSPHDEQFF
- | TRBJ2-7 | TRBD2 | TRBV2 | TGTGCCAGCAGTGAACCTAGCGGGGTCTACGAGCAGTACTTC | CASSEPSGVYEQYF
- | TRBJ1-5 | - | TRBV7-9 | TGTGCCAGCAGCTTTCCCGAGCAGCCCCAGCATTTT | CASSFPEQPQHF
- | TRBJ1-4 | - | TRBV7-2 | TGTGCCAGCAGCTTAAATTCGGAGGGATTGAATGAAAAACTGTTTTTT | CASSLNSEGLNEKLFF
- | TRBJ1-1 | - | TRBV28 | TGTGCCAGCAGTTTCCACGGTACTGAAGCTTTCTTT | CASSFHGTEAFF
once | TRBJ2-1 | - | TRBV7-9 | TGTGCCAGCAGCTCTGGAGTCAATGAGCAGTTCTTC | CASSSGVNEQFF
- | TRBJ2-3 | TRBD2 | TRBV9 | TGTGCCAGCAGCTTCAGCGGGGTCGGCACAGATACGCAGTATTTT | CASSFSGVGTDTQYF
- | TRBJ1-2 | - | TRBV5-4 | TGTGCCAGCAGCGCCGAGACAGGAATTTATGGCTACACCTTC | CASSAETGIYGYTF
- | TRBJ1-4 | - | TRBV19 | TGTGCCAAGTGTCGCAGGGAAAAACTGTTTTTT | CAKCRREKLFF
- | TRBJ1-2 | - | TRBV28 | TGTGCCAGCAACCCCCTAGACAGCTCGGTGTTTTATGGCTACACCTTC | CASNPLDSSVFYGYTF
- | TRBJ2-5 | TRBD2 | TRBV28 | TGTGCCAGTGCCCTAGCGGGGGGTGAAGAGACCCAGTACTTC | CASALAGGEETQYF
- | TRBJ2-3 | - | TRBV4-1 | TGCGCCAGCAGCCCTCGAGAGGGAGGCACAGATACGCAGTATTTT | CASSPREGGTDTQYF
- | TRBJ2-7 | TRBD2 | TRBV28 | TGTGCCAGCAGACGTAGCGGGGGGGAATACGAGCAGTACTTC | CASRRSGGEYEQYF
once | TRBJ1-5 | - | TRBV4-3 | TGCGCCAGCAGCCAGGGTTGGAGGCCCAATCAGCCCCAGCATTTT | CASSQGWRPNQPQHF
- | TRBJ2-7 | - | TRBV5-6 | TGTGCCAGCAGCTTGCAGGGCAGGGTCGACGAGCAGTACTTC | CASSLQGRVDEQYF
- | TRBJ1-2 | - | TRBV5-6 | TGTGCCAGCAGCCCTGTCCGGGGGGGCGCCGGGGATGGCTACACCTTC | CASSPVRGGAGDGYTF
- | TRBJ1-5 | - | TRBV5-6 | TGTGCCAGCAGCTTCGGGGTGTCGAATCAGCCCCAGCATTTT | CASSFGVSNQPQHF
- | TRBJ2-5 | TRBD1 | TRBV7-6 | TGTGCCAGCAGCTTAACAGGGGGAGAGACCCAGTACTTC | CASSLTGGETQYF
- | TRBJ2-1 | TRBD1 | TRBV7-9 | TGTGCCAGCAGCTGGGGGACAGGGGTCTACAATGAGCAGTTCTTC | CASSWGTGVYNEQFF
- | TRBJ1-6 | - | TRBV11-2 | TGTGCCAGCAAAGTCAGGCATAATTCACCCCTCCACTTT | CASKVRHNSPLHF
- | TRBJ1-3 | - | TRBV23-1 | TGCGCCAGCACCCACCCCGTAGGGAGGCGAAACACCATATATTTT | CASTHPVGRRNTIYF
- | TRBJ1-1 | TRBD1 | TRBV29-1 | TGCAGCGGGATGGTACAGGGGCTCGGAGCTTTCTTT | CSGMVQGLGAFF
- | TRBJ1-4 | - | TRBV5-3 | TGTGCCAGAAGCTTACCCGAGAAAATAACTAATGAAAAACTGTTTTTT | CARSLPEKITNEKLFF
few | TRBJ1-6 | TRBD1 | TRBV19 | TGTGCCACTGGACAGGGGGGTTCACCCCTCCACTTT | CATGQGGSPLHF
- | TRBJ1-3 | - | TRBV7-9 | TGTGCCAGCAGCTTCGGGTCTTCTTCTGGAAACACCATATATTTT | CASSFGSSSGNTIYF
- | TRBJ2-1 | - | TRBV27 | TGTGCCAGCAGTTACAGATACAATGAGCAGTTCTTC | CASSYRYNEQFF
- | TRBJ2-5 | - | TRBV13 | TGTGCCAGCAGCCCCTTAGGGGGGGGGACGGAAGAGACCCAGTACTTC | CASSPLGGGTEETQYF
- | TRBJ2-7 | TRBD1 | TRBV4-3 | TGCGCCAGCAGCCAAGAGTGGACAGGGGGTTACGAGCAGTACTTC | CASSQEWTGGYEQYF
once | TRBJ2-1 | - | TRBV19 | TGTGCCAGTACCTCGACAGGCTGGAATGAGCAGTTCTTC | CASTSTGWNEQFF
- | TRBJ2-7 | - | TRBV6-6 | TGTGCCAGCAGACGGAACAGGGCGGACGAGCAGTACTTC | CASRRNRADEQYF
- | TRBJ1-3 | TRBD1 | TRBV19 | TGTGCCACCCATCACCCGGACAGGGGAGGAAACACCATATATTTT | CATHHPDRGGNTIYF
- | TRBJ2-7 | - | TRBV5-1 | TGCGCCAGCAGCTTCGGAGACAGACTCTACGAGCAGTACTTC | CASSFGDRLYEQYF
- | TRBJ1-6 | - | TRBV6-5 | TGTGCCAGCCGGGCCTATAATTCACCCCTCCACTTT | CASRAYNSPLHF
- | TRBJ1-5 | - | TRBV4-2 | TGTGCCAGCAGCCAAGATCCAGGACACCAATATCCTAATCAGCCCCAGCATTTT | CASSQDPGHQYPNQPQHF
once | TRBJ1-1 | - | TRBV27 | TGTGCCAGCAGTTTCGGGGGTTACACTGAAGCTTTCTTT | CASSFGGYTEAFF
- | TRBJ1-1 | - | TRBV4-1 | TGCGCCAGCAGCCACCCCCTAGGAGCGAACACTGAAGCTTTCTTT | CASSHPLGANTEAFF
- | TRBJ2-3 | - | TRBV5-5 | TGTGCCAGCAGGTTTCCGGACAGTTTTTCCACAGATACGCAGTATTTT | CASRFPDSFSTDTQYF
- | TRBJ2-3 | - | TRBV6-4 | TGTGCCAGCAGTCAAAGGGGCCCGCAAGATACGCAGTATTTT | CASSQRGPQDTQYF
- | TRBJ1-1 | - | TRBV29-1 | TGCAGCGGACTTAGACAGTCCGCTGAAGCTTTCTTT | CSGLRQSAEAFF
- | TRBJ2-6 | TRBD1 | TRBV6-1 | TGTGCCGCCTCGACAGGGGGGAGTGGGGCCAACGTCCTGACTTTC | CAASTGGSGANVLTF
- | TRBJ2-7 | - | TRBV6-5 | TGTGCCAGCAGTTACTCGGGCGGGTCCTACGAGCAGTACTTC | CASSYSGGSYEQYF
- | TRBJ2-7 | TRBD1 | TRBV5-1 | TGCGCCAGCAGCAACAAAGGCGGACAGGGGGCAAAGCAGTACTTC | CASSNKGGQGAKQYF
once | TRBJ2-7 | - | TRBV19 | TGTGCCAGTAGTATGGGGCAAGGGGCTAGCGAGCAGTACTTC | CASSMGQGASEQYF
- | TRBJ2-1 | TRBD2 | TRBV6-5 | TGTGCCAGCAGTTACCTTCCGGGACTGGCGGGAGAGTTCTTC | CASSYLPGLAGEFF
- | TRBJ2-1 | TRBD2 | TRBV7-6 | TGTGCCAGCAGCCCCGGGTGGCCCCGGACTAGCGGGAGCTACAATGAGCAGTTCTTC | CASSPGWPRTSGSYNEQFF
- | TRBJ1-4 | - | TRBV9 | TGTGCCAGCAGCGCCGGGAGTTTGGATGAAAAACTGTTTTTT | CASSAGSLDEKLFF
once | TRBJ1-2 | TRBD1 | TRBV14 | TGTGCCAGCAGCCTCGACAGGGGCTATGGCTACACCTTC | CASSLDRGYGYTF
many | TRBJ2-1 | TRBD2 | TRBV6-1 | TGTGCCAGCAGTGAGGTAGCGGGCAGTCACAATGAGCAGTTCTTC | CASSEVAGSHNEQFF
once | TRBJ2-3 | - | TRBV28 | TGTGCCACCTGGGCTAGCGACAACACAGATACGCAGTATTTT | CATWASDNTDTQYF
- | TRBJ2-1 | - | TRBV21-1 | TGTGCCACCGGACAGGGGGCAAAAAGTGAGCAGTTCTTC | CATGQGAKSEQFF
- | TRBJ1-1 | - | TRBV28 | TGTGCCAGCAGTTCACAGTCTCACGAAGCTTTCTTT | CASSSQSHEAFF
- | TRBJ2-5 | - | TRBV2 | TGTGCCAGCAGGCCCCTGGGGGGGGCGCTGCTCCCCCTCCAAGAGACCCAGTACTTC | CASRPLGGALLPLQETQYF
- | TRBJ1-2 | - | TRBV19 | TGTGCCAGTAGTATGGGACATGTCTATGGCTACACCTTC | CASSMGHVYGYTF